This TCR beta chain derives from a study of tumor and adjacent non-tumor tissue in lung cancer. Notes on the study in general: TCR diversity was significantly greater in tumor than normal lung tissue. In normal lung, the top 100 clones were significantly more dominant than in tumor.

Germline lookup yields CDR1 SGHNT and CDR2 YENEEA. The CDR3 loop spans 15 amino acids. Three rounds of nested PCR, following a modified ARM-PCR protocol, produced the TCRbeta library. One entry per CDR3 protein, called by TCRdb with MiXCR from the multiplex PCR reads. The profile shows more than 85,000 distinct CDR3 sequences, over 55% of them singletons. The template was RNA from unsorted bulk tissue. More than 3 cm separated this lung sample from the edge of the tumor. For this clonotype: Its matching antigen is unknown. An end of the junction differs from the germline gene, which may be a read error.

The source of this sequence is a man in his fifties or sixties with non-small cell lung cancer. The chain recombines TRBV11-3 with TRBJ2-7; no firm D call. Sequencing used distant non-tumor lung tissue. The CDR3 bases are TGTGCCAGCAGCTTAGTATGGGCTTCCCCCTACGACCAGTACTTC. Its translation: CASSLVWASPYDQYF.